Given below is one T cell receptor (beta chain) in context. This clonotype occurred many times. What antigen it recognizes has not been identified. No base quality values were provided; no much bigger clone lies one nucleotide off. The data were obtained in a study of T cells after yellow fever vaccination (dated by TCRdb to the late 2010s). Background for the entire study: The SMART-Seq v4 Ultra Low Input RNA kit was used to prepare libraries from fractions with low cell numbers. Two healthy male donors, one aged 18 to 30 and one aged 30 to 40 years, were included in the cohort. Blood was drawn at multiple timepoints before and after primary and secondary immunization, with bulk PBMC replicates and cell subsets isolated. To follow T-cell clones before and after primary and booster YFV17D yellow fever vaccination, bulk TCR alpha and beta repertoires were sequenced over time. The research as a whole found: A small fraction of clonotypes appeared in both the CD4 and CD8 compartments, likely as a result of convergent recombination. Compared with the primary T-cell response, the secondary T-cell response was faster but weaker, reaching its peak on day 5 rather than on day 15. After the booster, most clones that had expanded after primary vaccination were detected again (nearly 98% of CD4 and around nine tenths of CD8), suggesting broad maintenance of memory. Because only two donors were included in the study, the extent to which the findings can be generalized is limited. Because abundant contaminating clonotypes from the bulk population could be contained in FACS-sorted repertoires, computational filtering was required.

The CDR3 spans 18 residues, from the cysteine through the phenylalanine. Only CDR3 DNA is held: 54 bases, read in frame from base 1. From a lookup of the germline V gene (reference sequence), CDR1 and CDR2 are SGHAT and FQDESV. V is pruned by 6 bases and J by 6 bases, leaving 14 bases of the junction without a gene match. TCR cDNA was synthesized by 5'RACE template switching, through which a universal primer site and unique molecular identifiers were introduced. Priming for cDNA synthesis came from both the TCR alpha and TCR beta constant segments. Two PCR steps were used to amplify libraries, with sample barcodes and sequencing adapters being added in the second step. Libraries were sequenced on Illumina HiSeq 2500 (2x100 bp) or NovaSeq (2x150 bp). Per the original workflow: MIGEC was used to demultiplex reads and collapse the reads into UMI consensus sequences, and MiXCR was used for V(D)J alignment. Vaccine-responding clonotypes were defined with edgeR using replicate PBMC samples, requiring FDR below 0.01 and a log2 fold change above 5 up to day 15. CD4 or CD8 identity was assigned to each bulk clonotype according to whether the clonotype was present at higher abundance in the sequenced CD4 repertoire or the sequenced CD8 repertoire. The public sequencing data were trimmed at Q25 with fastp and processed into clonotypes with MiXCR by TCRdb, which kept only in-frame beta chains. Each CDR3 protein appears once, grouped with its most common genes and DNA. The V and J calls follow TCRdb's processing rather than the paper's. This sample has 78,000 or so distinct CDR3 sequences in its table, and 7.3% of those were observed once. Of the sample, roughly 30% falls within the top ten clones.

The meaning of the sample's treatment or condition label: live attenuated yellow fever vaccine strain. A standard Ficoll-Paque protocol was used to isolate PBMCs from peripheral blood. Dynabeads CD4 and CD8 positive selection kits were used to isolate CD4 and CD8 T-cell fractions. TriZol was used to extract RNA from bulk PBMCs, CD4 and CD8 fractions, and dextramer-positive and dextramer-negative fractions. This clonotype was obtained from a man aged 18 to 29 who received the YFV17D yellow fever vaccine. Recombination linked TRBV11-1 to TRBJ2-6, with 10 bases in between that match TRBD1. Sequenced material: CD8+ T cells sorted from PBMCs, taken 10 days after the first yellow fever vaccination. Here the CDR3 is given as CASSSPGQGFFEANVLTF. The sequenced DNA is TGTGCCAGCAGTTCACCGGGACAGGGGTTCTTCGAGGCCAACGTCCTGACTTTC.